This T cell receptor (beta chain) was retrieved from a study of neurological immune-mediated disorders. Study observations and caveats: Expansion of TCR clones was greatest in HTLV-1-associated myelopathy and smallest in multiple sclerosis, where it fell below that of healthy controls.

The sorted-subset TCR libraries were prepared using some 960,000 CD4+ or CD8+ T cells as the starting material. TCRdb reanalysed the 5' RACE reads using MiXCR and keeps one entry per CDR3 protein. The sample consists of around 41,000 distinct CDR3 sequences, about 14% of them appearing once. This clonotype was found a few times. What it binds is not known. This CDR3 is 13 amino acids long. The V end was cut by 2 bases, the J end by 6 bases, with 8 bases between. CDR1 is SGHNT and CDR2 is YYREEE in the germline V gene (reference sequence). The clonotype comes from a woman aged 55-75 years with HTLV-1-associated myelopathy (HAM/TSP). The chain recombines TRBV5-4 with TRBJ2-2; D uncertain. The sequencing input was CD4+ T cells from blood. This CDR3 is CASSFWSAGELFF. The CDR3 bases are TGTGCCAGCAGCTTTTGGAGTGCCGGGGAGCTGTTTTTT.